The clone carrying this T cell receptor beta chain has just a few counts. This entry is derived from a study of T cells after yellow fever vaccination. One entry per CDR3 protein, called by TCRdb with MiXCR from the 5' RACE reads. The data contain hundreds of thousands of distinct CDR3 sequences, about 19% of them seen just once; the ten biggest clones take up about a sixth. After removal of 6 bases from V and 4 bases from J, the junction contained 5 bases not matched to a gene. The CDR3 contains 13 residues. This chain links TRBV12-3 or TRBV12-4 with TRBJ1-2, with TRBD1 identical over 7 bases. Sequenced here: PBMCs, sampled before the yellow fever booster vaccination. This sequence originates from a man aged 18 to 30 who received the YFV17D yellow fever vaccine. The DNA of the CDR3 is TGTGCCAGCAGCCAGGGGGAAACCTATGGCTACACCTTC. Its protein is CASSQGETYGYTF.